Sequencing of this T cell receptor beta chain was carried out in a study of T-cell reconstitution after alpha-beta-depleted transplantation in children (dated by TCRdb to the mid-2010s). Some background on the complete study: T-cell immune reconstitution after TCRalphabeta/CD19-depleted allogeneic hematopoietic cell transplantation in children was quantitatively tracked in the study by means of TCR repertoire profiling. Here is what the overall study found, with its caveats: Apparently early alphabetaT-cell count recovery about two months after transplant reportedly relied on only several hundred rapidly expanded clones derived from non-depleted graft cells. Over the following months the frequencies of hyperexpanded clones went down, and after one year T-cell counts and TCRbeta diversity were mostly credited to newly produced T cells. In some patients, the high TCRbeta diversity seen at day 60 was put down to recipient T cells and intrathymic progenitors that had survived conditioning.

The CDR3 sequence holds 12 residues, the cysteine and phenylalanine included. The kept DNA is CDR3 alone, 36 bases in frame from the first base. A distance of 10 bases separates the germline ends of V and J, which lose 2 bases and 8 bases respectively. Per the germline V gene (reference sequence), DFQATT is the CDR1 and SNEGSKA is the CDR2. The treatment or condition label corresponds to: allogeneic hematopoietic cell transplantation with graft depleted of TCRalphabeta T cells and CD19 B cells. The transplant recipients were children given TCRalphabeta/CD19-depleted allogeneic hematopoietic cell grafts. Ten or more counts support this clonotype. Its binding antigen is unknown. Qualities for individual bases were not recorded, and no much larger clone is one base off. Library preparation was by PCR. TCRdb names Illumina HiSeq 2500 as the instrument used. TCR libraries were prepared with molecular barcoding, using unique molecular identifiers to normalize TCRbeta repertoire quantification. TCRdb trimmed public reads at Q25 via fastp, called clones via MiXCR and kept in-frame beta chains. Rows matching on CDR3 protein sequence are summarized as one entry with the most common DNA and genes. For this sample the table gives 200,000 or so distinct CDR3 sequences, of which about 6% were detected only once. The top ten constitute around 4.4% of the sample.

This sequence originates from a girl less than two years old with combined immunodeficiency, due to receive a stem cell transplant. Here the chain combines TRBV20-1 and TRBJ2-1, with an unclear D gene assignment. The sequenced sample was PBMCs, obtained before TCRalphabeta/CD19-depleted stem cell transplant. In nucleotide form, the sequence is TGCAGTGCTAGACCGGACGGCTATGAGCAGTTCTTC. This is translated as CSARPDGYEQFF.